Described below is a single T cell receptor beta chain sequence and its context. The sample is drawn from a study of blood T cells in healthy people across ages. Looked up from germline, CDR1 is SQVTM and CDR2 is ANQGSEA. V dropped 8 bases and J dropped 3; count of bases not matched to a gene: 9. The CDR3 covers 13 residues. Per-sample PBMC isolation yielded at least 6.5 million cells. The use of a sample-barcoded 5' primer and a J-beta primer mix characterized a second PCR of 7 to 11 cycles. TCRdb ran MiXCR on the 5' RACE reads and lists one entry per CDR3 protein. This sample has 1.8 million or so distinct CDR3 sequences, with 39% found just once.

The receptor comes from a human donor in good health. The sample was blood. V and J are TRBV29-1 and TRBJ1-1; TRBD1 matches 7 bases. CDR3 sequence reads: CSFNRGRDTEAFF. The CDR3 DNA reads as TGCAGCTTCAACAGGGGTAGGGACACTGAAGCTTTCTTT. The entire variable domain, with the rest obtained from reference TRBV29-1 and TRBJ1-1, is as follows: SAVISQKPSRDICQRGTSLTIQCQVDSQVTMMFWYRQQPGQSLTLIATANQGSEATYESGFVIDKFPISRPNLTFSTLTVSNMSPEDSSIYLCSFNRGRDTEAFFGQGTRLTVV.